Following are 10 T cell receptor beta chains from one sample sequenced in a study of identical twins. TCRdb used MiXCR to reprocess the 5' RACE reads, holding one entry per CDR3 protein. The data hold 450,000 to 650,000 distinct CDR3 sequences, with roughly 15% observed a single time. These data were also filed under a second study, of yellow fever vaccine responses in identical twins.

Sample: CD4+ T cells sorted from blood. These receptors originate from a woman aged 18 to 35 in good health.

This clonotype was recorded at least ten times. V and J are TRBV12-3 or TRBV12-4 and TRBJ1-5, with no clear D. The CDR3 is made up of 15 amino acids. The V end was cut by 6 bases, the J end by 2 bases, with 14 bases between. The CDR3 coding sequence is TGTGCCAGCAGCTTGGGCCAAGGAGGCAATCAGCCCCAGCATTTT. It specifies CASSLGQGGNQPQHF.

The table lists this clonotype with a few counts. J is TRBJ2-1 and V is TRBV5-5; D not resolved. The germline V gene has CDR1 SGHKS and CDR2 YYEKEE (reference sequence). Trimming shortened V by 3 bases and J by 8 bases, and 12 bases separated the two germline ends. This CDR3 is 13 amino acids long. CDR3: CASSYGPWDEQFF. In nucleotides, the CDR3 is TGTGCCAGCAGCTACGGACCGTGGGATGAGCAGTTCTTC.

The table lists this clonotype with a count of one. This rearrangement joins TRBV29-1 to TRBJ1-2; maybe TRBD1 (6 bases). Germline assignment: CDR1 SQVTM and CDR2 ANQGSEA. V was trimmed by 5 bases and J by 4 bases, leaving 14 bases between them. There are 13 residues in the CDR3. The CDR3 here is CSVSTGILYGYTF. The CDR3, as DNA: TGCAGCGTTTCGACAGGAATCCTCTATGGCTACACCTTC.

This chain connects TRBV7-6 to TRBJ2-7, with D maybe TRBD1 (5 bases). Germline lookup yields CDR1 SGHVS and CDR2 FNYEAQ. The CDR3 sequence is 15 residues long. Trimming stripped 7 bases from V and 0 bases from J, with 16 bases between. The CDR3 DNA is TGTGCCAGCAACCTGGGGCACAAAAGCTCCTACGAGCAGTACGTC. Translated, it gives CASNLGHKSSYEQYV.

The V and J genes are TRBV20-1 and TRBJ2-7; 8 bases agree with TRBD1. The germline gives CDR1 DFQATT, CDR2 SNEGSKA (reference sequence). V shed 1 base, J shed 5 bases, and the junction held 10 bases outside the gene matches. The CDR3 loop spans 15 amino acids. CDR3 sequence reads: CSARAGDRLRNEQYV. The CDR3 nucleotides are TGCAGTGCTAGAGCTGGGGACAGGCTTCGGAACGAGCAGTACGTC.

V is TRBV20-1 and J is TRBJ2-2, with D tentatively TRBD1 (7 bases). Trimming took off 0 bases at V and 6 bases at J, with 14 bases between the two ends. Germline CDR1 and CDR2: DFQATT and SNEGSKA (reference sequence). The CDR3 length is 15 residues. In nucleotides, the CDR3 is TGCAGTGCTAGAGAAAACCAGGGGGGACCCGGGGAGCTGTTTTTT. The encoded protein is CSARENQGGPGELFF.

This sequence joins TRBV15 and TRBJ2-7; D is undetermined. Trimming removed 2 bases from V and 3 bases from J, with 14 bases in between. Germline V gives CDR1 LNHNV, CDR2 YYDKDF (reference sequence). CDR3 length equals 15 residues. The CDR3 sequence: CATSRHSDEGYEQYF. CDR3 nucleotides: TGTGCCACCAGCAGACATTCCGACGAAGGCTACGAGCAGTACTTC.

This clonotype was picked up many times. V is TRBV12-3 or TRBV12-4 and J is TRBJ2-5; 9 bases match TRBD1. The V gene end was trimmed by 5 bases and the J gene end by 5 bases; junction bases not matched to a gene: 6. The CDR3 extends over 14 amino acids. CDR3 in amino acids: CASSGTGSLETQYF. The CDR3 bases are TGTGCCAGCAGTGGGACAGGGTCCTTGGAGACCCAGTACTTC.

This clonotype has more than one count but fewer than ten. The V and J genes are TRBV6-5 and TRBJ1-2; 7 nucleotides match TRBD1. Germline V CDR1 and CDR2: MNHEY, SVGAGI. The CDR3 runs to 15 residues. With V trimmed by 0 bases and J by 4 bases, 5 bases remained unmatched. This chain's CDR3 is CASSYSRSGGYGYTF. The CDR3 nucleotides read TGTGCCAGCAGTTACTCGAGGTCAGGGGGCTATGGCTACACCTTC.

The chain employs TRBV3-1 and TRBJ2-3; 11 bases align to TRBD1. V was pared by 11 bases and J by 6 bases, with 25 bases of the junction left unmatched. This CDR3 has 19 residues. Germline values: CDR1 LGHDT, CDR2 YNNKEL (reference sequence). The CDR3 coding sequence is TGTGCCTCCAGCCAAGGGGACAGGGGGAGCCTAGTTACAGCCGATACGCAGTATTTT. Translated, it gives CASSQGDRGSLVTADTQYF.